One and the same sample provided the 29 T cell receptor beta chains below, sequenced in a study of PD-1 blockade in classical Hodgkin lymphoma. Sequencing was performed with immunoSEQ multiplex PCR; in TCRdb, only in-frame clones are kept and a portion is missing. The sample has 90,000 to 100,000 clones, 92% seen once; the top ten hold 2.8%. The patients all showed relapse after autologous stem cell transplantation, while their brentuximab vedotin exposure varied. Sequencing was performed on peripheral blood mononuclear cells (PBMCs), taken at baseline. These receptors were collected from a human donor with classical Hodgkin lymphoma.

This chain links TRBV7-2 with TRBJ2-1, with D possibly called TRBD1 or TRBD2 (5 bases each). The germline V gene encodes CDR1 SGHTA and CDR2 FQGNSA. Trimming left V 5 bases short and J 8 bases short, with 22 bases between. The CDR3 runs 16 residues. CDR3 sequence reads: CASSVAQARGYHEQFF. CDR3 nucleotides: TGTGCCAGCAGCGTGGCCCAGGCACGGGGCTATCATGAGCAGTTCTTC.

This chain links TRBV6-5 with TRBJ1-2, with a possible D match to TRBD1 (5 bases). CDR1 MNHEY and CDR2 SVGAGI come from the germline V gene. CDR3 length: 15 amino acids. V was clipped by 6 bases and J by 0 bases, with 14 bases between them. The CDR3 loop reads CASRRATATNYGYTF. CDR3 coding DNA: TGTGCCAGCAGACGAGCGACAGCCACTAACTATGGCTACACCTTC.

The rearrangement uses TRBV7-9 and TRBJ2-7; 8 bases align to TRBD2. From germline, CDR1 is SEHNR and CDR2 FQNEAQ (reference sequence). The CDR3 contains 14 residues. J gave up 4 bases and V 1 base, and 3 bases lay outside the gene matches. The CDR3 DNA reads as TGTGCCAGCAGCTTAGGGCGGGAGGAGTACGAGCAGTACTTC. Amino acid sequence: CASSLGREEYEQYF.

The V gene is TRBV6-5, the J gene TRBJ2-1; 10 nucleotides line up with TRBD2. CDR1 is MNHEY, CDR2 SVGAGI, per germline. The junction had 4 bases not matched to a gene; V was cut back by 6 bases and J by 2 bases. CDR3 length: 15 amino acids. The CDR3 sequence is CASSRTSGPYNEQFF. DNA for the CDR3: TGTGCCAGCAGCCGGACTAGCGGTCCCTACAATGAGCAGTTCTTC.

The V and J genes are TRBV5-1 and TRBJ2-7; the D gene could be TRBD1 or TRBD2 (5 bases each). Germline values: CDR1 SGHRS, CDR2 YFSETQ. The CDR3 length is 16 residues. V was cut by 0 bases and J by 0 bases, with 13 bases left in between. CDR3 DNA sequence: TGCGCCAGCAGCTTGGGCCCGGGGCCGAGCTCCTACGAGCAGTACTTC. Its protein product is CASSLGPGPSSYEQYF.

Turning to this clone: Within the sample, other DNA sequences also encode this same CDR3. This chain uses TRBV7-9 with TRBJ1-4, with 10 bases lining up with TRBD1. Unmatched junction bases numbered 0, after V lost 3 bases and J lost 8 bases. Germline CDR1 SEHNR, CDR2 FQNEAQ (reference sequence). The CDR3 runs to 13 residues. The CDR3 DNA is TGTGCCAGCAGCTTGGGACAGGGGGAAAAACTGTTTTTT. It codes for CASSLGQGEKLFF.

This clone has only a few counts. The J gene is TRBJ1-2, the V gene TRBV5-4, with 7 bases aligning to TRBD1. From germline, CDR1 is SGHNT and CDR2 YYREEE (reference sequence). The CDR3 runs 15 residues. The junction had 10 bases not matched to a gene; V was cut back by 2 bases and J by 6 bases. CDR3 amino acids: CASSFVRDRRNGYTF. The CDR3 nucleotides are TGTGCCAGCAGCTTCGTCCGGGACAGACGAAATGGCTACACCTTC.

This clone has just a few counts. The chain is built from TRBV28 and TRBJ2-7; weak D call: TRBD1 (6 bases). V was clipped by 3 bases and J by 2 bases, with 29 bases between them. The germline CDR1 and CDR2 sequences are MDHEN and SYDVKM. There are 20 residues in the CDR3. The DNA for the CDR3 is TGTGCCAGCAGTTTTGATCCCAAAGGGACACACCTTGGACGGACCTACGAGCAGTACTTC. Translated: CASSFDPKGTHLGRTYEQYF. Full variable domain (rest looked up from reference TRBV28 and TRBJ2-7): DVKVTQSSRYLVKRTGEKVFLECVQDMDHENMFWYRQDPGLGLRLIYFSYDVKMKEKGDIPEGYSVSREKKERFSLILESASTNQTSMYLCASSFDPKGTHLGRTYEQYFGPGTRLTVT.

This chain uses TRBV11-2 with TRBJ1-1; no clear D gene. V gave up 7 bases and J gave up 8 bases, with 23 bases separating them. The CDR3 runs to 15 residues. CDR1 and CDR2 (germline): SGHAT, FQNNGV. DNA for the CDR3: TGTGCCAGCACCTATCCGGCGGGCGGCTACCGAGAAGCTTTCTTT. Amino acid sequence: CASTYPAGGYREAFF.

The gene calls are TRBV7-6 and TRBJ1-1, with no clear D. Germline values: CDR1 SGHVS, CDR2 FNYEAQ. Trimming cost V 1 base and J 0 bases, with 3 bases left between them. CDR3 size: 13 residues. This chain's CDR3 is CASSLVVNTEAFF. The DNA for the CDR3 is TGTGCCAGCAGCTTAGTGGTGAACACTGAAGCTTTCTTT.

The CDR3 DNA reads TGTGCCAGCAGCCCCGGGACAGGGGTATCCGGGGCCAACGTCCTGACTTTC. This gives the protein CASSPGTGVSGANVLTF. The chain employs TRBV6-4 and TRBJ2-6; 10 positions match TRBD1. The V gene's germline CDR1 is MRHNA and CDR2 SNTAGT. The CDR3 is 17 residues long. Germline trimming cut 6 bases from V and 4 bases from J; bases unmatched to any gene: 9.

The chain is built from TRBV11-1 and TRBJ2-1; the D is unclear. There are 13 residues in the CDR3. Trimming left V 5 bases short and J 15 bases short, with 20 bases between. Per germline, CDR1 SGHAT and CDR2 FQDESV (reference sequence). The CDR3 sequence: CASSNPPGPKTFF. CDR3 nucleotides: TGTGCCAGCAGCAACCCCCCCGGGCCTAAAACGTTCTTC.

V gene TRBV27 combines with J gene TRBJ2-7; no clear D gene. Germline V gene data show CDR1 as MNHEY and CDR2 as SMNVEV (reference sequence). Trimming cost V 0 bases and J 1 base, with 7 bases left between them. The CDR3 covers 14 residues. CDR3 region: CASSLSVVSYEQYF. The CDR3 bases are TGTGCCAGCAGTTTATCGGTCGTTTCCTACGAGCAGTACTTC.

This CDR3 is CAISEVGKGGGNEQFF. The CDR3 nucleotides read TGTGCCATCAGTGAAGTAGGGAAAGGGGGTGGCAATGAGCAGTTCTTC. The rearrangement uses TRBV10-3 and TRBJ2-1; maybe TRBD1 (6 bases). In germline, CDR1 is ENHRY, CDR2 SYGVKD. This CDR3 is built from 16 residues. Deletions cut 3 bases from V and 6 bases from J, with 18 bases between.

The CDR3 loop is CASTPGQSGYEQYF. CDR3 DNA sequence: TGTGCCAGTACCCCGGGACAGAGCGGTTACGAGCAGTACTTC. The V and J genes are TRBV19 and TRBJ2-7; TRBD1 aligns across 7 bases. The trim removed 7 bases at V and 4 bases at J, leaving 10 bases unmatched. Germline V gives CDR1 LNHDA, CDR2 SQIVND (reference sequence). The CDR3 runs to 14 residues.

V usage is TRBV27 and J usage is TRBJ2-4, with no clear D. This CDR3 region has 16 residues. CDR1 is MNHEY, CDR2 SMNVEV, per germline (reference sequence). V was trimmed by 3 bases and J by 1 base, leaving 13 bases between them. DNA of the CDR3: TGTGCCAGCAGTTTTGTAAGCTCGAGGGCCAAAAACATTCAGTACTTC. Translating it yields CASSFVSSRAKNIQYF.

This chain uses TRBV27 with TRBJ2-2; D remains unclear. V was pared by 3 bases and J by 0 bases, with 5 bases between. Germline V lookup: CDR1 MNHEY, CDR2 SMNVEV (reference sequence). This CDR3 region has 14 residues. CDR3 sequence: CASSFAPNTGELFF. The DNA for the CDR3 is TGTGCCAGCAGTTTTGCGCCGAACACCGGGGAGCTGTTTTTT.

The rearrangement joins TRBV10-1 to TRBJ2-3, with D maybe TRBD1 (7 bases). The germline gives CDR1 WNHNN, CDR2 SYGVQD (reference sequence). CDR3 length equals 12 residues. The V and J ends lost 4 bases and 8 bases respectively, with 10 bases between them. The CDR3 loop is CASSAGGGTQYF. CDR3 coding DNA: TGCGCCAGCAGTGCAGGGGGAGGTACGCAGTATTTT.

This clone was recorded only once. The chain links TRBV11-2 to TRBJ2-4; possibly TRBD1 for D (5 bases). Germline V lookup: CDR1 SGHAT, CDR2 FQNNGV. The CDR3 extends over 15 amino acids. V was cut by 2 bases and J by 3 bases, with 11 bases left in between. In DNA form, the CDR3 reads TGTGCCAGCAGCTTAAGGAGTCAGGGCAAAAACATTCAGTACTTC. It specifies CASSLRSQGKNIQYF. Together with reference TRBV11-2 and TRBJ2-4, the CDR3 gives the full variable domain: EAGVAQSPRYKIIEKRQSVAFWCNPISGHATLYWYQQILGQGPKLLIQFQNNGVVDDSQLPKDRFSAERLKGVDSTLKIQPAKLEDSAVYLCASSLRSQGKNIQYFGAGTRLSVL.

The gene calls are TRBV6-1 and TRBJ1-1; D ambiguous. This CDR3 has 14 residues. Per germline, CDR1 MNHNS and CDR2 SASEGT. V lost 6 bases and J 3 bases, leaving 14 bases between the germline ends. CDR3 DNA sequence: TGTGCCAGCAGGGTAACCGGACGCGACACTGAAGCTTTCTTT. This translates into CASRVTGRDTEAFF.

The chain links TRBV14 to TRBJ2-2, with a tentative D call TRBD2 (5 bases). Looked up from germline, CDR1 is SGHDN and CDR2 is FVKESK. This CDR3 is built from 18 residues. V gave up 3 bases and J gave up 3 bases, with 20 bases separating them. The CDR3 nucleotides are TGTGCCAGCAGCCACGGCAGAAGAGTCGGACTCTACACCGGGGAGCTGTTTTTT. Protein: CASSHGRRVGLYTGELFF.

CDR3 DNA: TGCGCCAGCAGCTTGCTGTATCGGGCTCCGGTCCCGTCCTCCCAAGAGACCCAGTACTTC. It encodes CASSLLYRAPVPSSQETQYF. V and J are TRBV5-1 and TRBJ2-5, with D unclear. Trimming cost V 1 base and J 1 base, with 26 bases left between them. Germline V gene lookup returns CDR1 SGHRS and CDR2 YFSETQ. The CDR3 is 20 amino acids.

This chain joins TRBV5-8 and TRBJ2-3; TRBD1 aligns across 7 bases. Losses at the gene ends were 3 bases for V and 9 bases for J; bases not matched to a gene: 10. The length of the CDR3 is 14 residues. Germline V lookup: CDR1 SGHTS, CDR2 YDEGEE. DNA of the CDR3: TGTGCCAGCAGCTCTCCCCTAGGGGGCGGGACGCAGTATTTT. This sequence encodes CASSSPLGGGTQYF.

J is TRBJ2-7 and V is TRBV11-3; the D is unclear. CDR3 size: 12 residues. Trimming left V 1 base short and J 6 bases short, with 7 bases between. Germline lookup yields CDR1 SGHNT and CDR2 YENEEA. The CDR3 nucleotides read TGTGCCAGCAGCTTAGGAGGTCCCGAGCAGTACTTC. It translates to CASSLGGPEQYF. Combining the CDR3 with reference TRBV11-3 and TRBJ2-7 gives the whole variable domain EAGVVQSPRYKIIEKKQPVAFWCNPISGHNTLYWYLQNLGQGPELLIRYENEEAVDDSQLPKDRFSAERLKGVDSTLKIQPAELGDSAVYLCASSLGGPEQYFGPGTRLTVT.

This clone has a single count. V gene TRBV5-4 combines with J gene TRBJ2-7, with D tentatively TRBD1 (5 bases). There are 14 residues in the CDR3. Per germline, CDR1 SGHNT and CDR2 YYREEE (reference sequence). V was trimmed by 0 bases and J by 0 bases, leaving 7 bases between them. The CDR3 coding sequence is TGTGCCAGCAGCTTGGTTACAGGCTCCTACGAGCAGTACTTC. Its protein is CASSLVTGSYEQYF.

The V call is TRBV11-2, the J call TRBJ2-7, with D possibly matching TRBD2 (5 bases). This CDR3 contains 14 residues. The germline gives CDR1 SGHAT, CDR2 FQNNGV. V shed 2 bases and J shed 4 bases, with 12 bases lying between them. CDR3 in DNA: TGTGCCAGCAGCTTATCTCGAGGGTCTTACGAGCAGTACTTC. Its translation is CASSLSRGSYEQYF.

This sequence joins TRBV6-5 and TRBJ1-3; D gene ambiguous. Germline CDR1 MNHEY, CDR2 SVGAGI. This CDR3 has 16 residues. V was trimmed by 0 bases and J by 0 bases, leaving 9 bases between them. CDR3 nucleotides: TGTGCCAGCAGTTACTCGAAGGTGATCTCTGGAAACACCATATATTTT. This sequence encodes CASSYSKVISGNTIYF.

The CDR3 region is CSVTPDSGILYTQYF. The DNA of the CDR3 is TGCAGCGTTACGCCGGACAGTGGAATTCTGTATACGCAGTATTTT. This sequence joins TRBV29-1 and TRBJ2-3, with D perhaps matching TRBD1 (6 bases). CDR3 length: 15 amino acids. Trimming removed 5 bases from V and 7 bases from J, with 22 bases in between. Germline lookup yields CDR1 SQVTM and CDR2 ANQGSEA.

This chain connects TRBV19 to TRBJ1-3; tentatively, D is TRBD1 (6 bases). The CDR3 is 15 amino acids. The germline V and J ends were trimmed by 7 bases and 4 bases, with 17 bases remaining between them. From germline, CDR1 is LNHDA and CDR2 SQIVND (reference sequence). The CDR3 spells CASTSGRGIGNTIYF. The CDR3, as DNA: TGTGCCAGTACCTCCGGTAGGGGGATAGGAAACACCATATATTTT. Looking up the rest from reference TRBV19 and TRBJ1-3 gives the full variable domain: DGGITQSPKYLFRKEGQNVTLSCEQNLNHDAMYWYRQDPGQGLRLIYYSQIVNDFQKGDIAEGYSVSREKKESFPLTVTSAQKNPTAFYLCASTSGRGIGNTIYFGEGSWLTVV.